Below, one T cell receptor beta chain is given with its context. The data originate from a study of blood T cell repertoires in COVID-19. Whole-study context: From T cells, B-cell-depleted T cells, or PBMCs came the material, which was cDNA or gDNA.

Germline CDR1 and CDR2: SGHTA and FQGTGA. With 5 bases clipped from V and 3 bases from J, the junction kept 3 bases outside the gene matches. The CDR3 covers 15 residues. Original handling: Using reference gene primer amplification, nucleated cell counts were estimated. Profiling relied on immunoSEQ multiplex PCR, and the TCRdb table lists in-frame clones only, not all of them. The DNA gave D and trimming, while V, J and clone size come from that table. The data hold 110,000 or so clones, with approximately 85% observed a single time. This TCR came from a woman aged 60 to 75 with COVID-19, enrolled during active disease. The chain recombines TRBV7-3 with TRBJ2-6; 8 nucleotides align to TRBD1. The sequenced sample consisted of peripheral blood. CDR3 in amino acids: CASSRQGRGANVLTF. As DNA, the CDR3 is TGTGCCAGCAGCCGACAGGGGCGTGGGGCCAACGTCCTGACTTTC.